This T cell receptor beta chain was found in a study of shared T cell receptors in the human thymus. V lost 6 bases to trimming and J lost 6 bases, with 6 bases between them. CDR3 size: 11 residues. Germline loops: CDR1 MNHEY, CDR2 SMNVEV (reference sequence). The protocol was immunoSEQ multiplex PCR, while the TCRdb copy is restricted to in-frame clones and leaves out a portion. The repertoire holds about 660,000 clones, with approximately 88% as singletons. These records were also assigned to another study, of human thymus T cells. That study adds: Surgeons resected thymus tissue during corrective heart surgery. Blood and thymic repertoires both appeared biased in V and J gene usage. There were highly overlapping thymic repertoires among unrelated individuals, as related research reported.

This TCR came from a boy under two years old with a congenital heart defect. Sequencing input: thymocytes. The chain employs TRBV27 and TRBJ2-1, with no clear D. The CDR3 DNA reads TGTGCCAGCAGGCTACGCAATGAGCAGTTCTTC. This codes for CASRLRNEQFF.